What follows is one T cell receptor beta chain and its context. As yet, its antigen is unknown. TCRdb ran MiXCR on the 5' RACE reads and lists one entry per CDR3 protein. The sample has over 600,000 distinct CDR3 sequences, 21% seen once. This CDR3 region has 14 residues. After removal of 6 bases from V and 5 bases from J, the junction contained 3 bases not matched to a gene. Germline V gene data show CDR1 as SEHNR and CDR2 as FQNEAQ (reference sequence). The data are from a study of identical twins. Notes on the study in general: Invariant populations such as MAIT and iNKT cells could partly muddle zero-insertion analyses.

These data also formed part of another study, on T cells expressing NK-cell markers. From that report: Whether expanded NKG2C+ T cell clones were HCMV specific stayed uncertain.

The sequence came from a woman under 30 in good health. Sequencing was done on a sample of PBMCs. This sequence joins TRBV7-9 and TRBJ1-6, with TRBD1 identical over 8 bases. CDR3 sequence (DNA): TGTGCCAGCAGATTGACAGGGGATAATTCACCCCTCCACTTT. Translated: CASRLTGDNSPLHF.